These T cell receptor beta chains were read from a single sample in a study of Ad26.COV2.S vaccination and SARS-CoV-2 variants. Assay used: immunoSEQ multiplex PCR; TCRdb lists only in-frame clones, some missing. This sample has a few hundred thousand clones, with roughly 91% found just once. The sequenced sample was peripheral blood, obtained in a trial of Ad26.COV2.S vaccine versus placebo. These receptor sequences come from a person between 18 and 60 years old who received the Ad26.COV2.S COVID-19 vaccine or a placebo. Both conserved end residues are part of each CDR3. A D gene is named only where the DNA matches it firmly. Only part of the rows carry a size: once, few, many, or a class if the clone is expanded.

v_call	j_call	clone_size	d_call	cdr3_nt	cdr3_aa
TRBV7-2	TRBJ1-6	.	.	TGTGCCAGCAGCCCAGACGGGACTTATAATTCACCCCTCCACTTT	CASSPDGTYNSPLHF
TRBV10-3	TRBJ2-5	.	TRBD2	TGTGCCACCCTAGCGGGAGGCGAGAATACCCAGTACTTC	CATLAGGENTQYF
TRBV19	TRBJ2-3	.	TRBD1	TGTGCCAGTAGTCCCCAGGGGGCCCTTGCAGATACGCAGTATTTT	CASSPQGALADTQYF
TRBV28	TRBJ2-1	.	.	TGTGCCAGCAGTTTGTCCCAGGACGGTGAGCAGTTCTTC	CASSLSQDGEQFF
TRBV18	TRBJ2-7	.	.	TGTGCCAGCTCACCACCCGCCAGGACCTACGAGCAGTACTTC	CASSPPARTYEQYF
TRBV27	TRBJ2-7	.	.	TGTGCCAGCAGTTTCGCCCCCGACGGTCGTTACGAGCAGTACTTC	CASSFAPDGRYEQYF
TRBV6-2/TRBV6-3	TRBJ1-5	.	TRBD1	TGTGCCAGCAGCCTTACCGGGACAGGGAACGGAGGACGGCAGCCCCAGCATTTT	CASSLTGTGNGGRQPQHF
TRBV10-3	TRBJ2-3	.	.	TGTGCCATCAGTGAACGGACGGTCACAGATACGCAGTATTTT	CAISERTVTDTQYF
TRBV7-7	TRBJ2-3	once	TRBD2	TGTGCCAGCAGCTTAGGAGGGAGGGCCGGCACAGATACGCAGTATTTT	CASSLGGRAGTDTQYF
TRBV27	TRBJ2-7	.	TRBD2	TGTGCCAGCAGTTTATCTCGGACTAGCGGGAGGGCTGAGCAGTACTTC	CASSLSRTSGRAEQYF
TRBV6-6	TRBJ1-5	.	.	TGTGCCAGCAGTCCAGGGGTGGGTCAGCCCCAGCATTTT	CASSPGVGQPQHF
TRBV19	TRBJ2-7	.	.	TGTGCCAGTAGTTTAAGGGTCTGGGACGAGCAGTACTTC	CASSLRVWDEQYF
TRBV7-2	TRBJ2-7	.	.	TGTGCCAGCAGCTTGTATGACGGTGTCTACGAGCAGTACTTC	CASSLYDGVYEQYF
TRBV6-2/TRBV6-3	TRBJ2-2	.	.	TGTGCCAGCAGTCTACTAGGAAACACCGGGGAGCTGTTTTTT	CASSLLGNTGELFF
TRBV6-4	TRBJ2-3	many	TRBD2	TGTGCCAGCAGTCCCGGGACTAGCGGGAGGGAAGGAACAGATACGCAGTATTTT	CASSPGTSGREGTDTQYF
TRBV27	TRBJ2-3	.	.	TGTGCCAGCAGTTCCAATAAGGGGGTCACAGATACGCAGTATTTT	CASSSNKGVTDTQYF
TRBV2	TRBJ2-2	.	.	TGTGCCAGCAGCGCGGAAGGGGCCCAAAACACCGGGGAGCTGTTTTTT	CASSAEGAQNTGELFF
TRBV6-2/TRBV6-3	TRBJ2-7	.	.	TGTGCCAGCAGCCACCGACTCGCCTACGAGCAGTACTTC	CASSHRLAYEQYF
TRBV9	TRBJ2-3	.	TRBD2	TGTGCCAGCAGCGTAGGGTCGGGACTAGCGGGAGACGATACGCAGTATTTT	CASSVGSGLAGDDTQYF
TRBV2	TRBJ1-2	.	.	TGTGCCAGCGGTGGGGGCACGCTTACTGGCTACACCTTC	CASGGGTLTGYTF
TRBV7-2	TRBJ2-7	.	.	TGTGCCAGCAGCGCGGGCGATCTCCAGGGCACGTACGAGCAGTACTTC	CASSAGDLQGTYEQYF
TRBV5-6	TRBJ1-2	.	.	TGTGCCAGCAGCCCTACTGACAGCTATGGCTACACCTTC	CASSPTDSYGYTF
TRBV27	TRBJ2-7	.	.	TGTGCCAGCAGTTTATTGCCTCAACCCTACGAGCAGTACTTC	CASSLLPQPYEQYF
TRBV5-1	TRBJ2-2	.	.	TGCGCCAGCAGCTTGCCAGGGGGAGGCACCGGGGAGCTGTTTTTT	CASSLPGGGTGELFF
TRBV18	TRBJ2-2	.	.	TGTGCCAGCTCACCTCTCGCGCTCCCGAACACCGGGGAGCTGTTTTTT	CASSPLALPNTGELFF
TRBV19	TRBJ2-5	.	.	TGTGCCAGTAGTTTCCAGTTCCAAGAGACCCAGTACTTC	CASSFQFQETQYF
TRBV4-2	TRBJ2-1	.	TRBD2	TGTGCCAGCAGCCAAGATATTGGACTAGCGGAAAACAATGAGCAGTTCTTC	CASSQDIGLAENNEQFF
TRBV11-2	TRBJ2-1	.	TRBD2	TGTGCCAGCAGCTTAGATGGCCTAGCGGCGAGGAATGAGCAGTTCTTC	CASSLDGLAARNEQFF
TRBV15	TRBJ2-1	.	TRBD1	TGTGCCACCAGCAGAGACCCGGGACAGAGCAATGAGCAGTTCTTC	CATSRDPGQSNEQFF
TRBV15	TRBJ2-1	.	TRBD2	TGTGCCACCAGCAGAGATGGACTAGCTGTAGGGGATGAGCAGTTCTTC	CATSRDGLAVGDEQFF
TRBV20-1	TRBJ2-5	.	.	TGCAGTGCTAGTGGAGAGACCCAGTACTTC	CSASGETQYF
TRBV4-2	TRBJ2-3	.	TRBD2	TGTGCCAGCAGCCAAGACGCGGGAGAGGTCACAGATACGCAGTATTTT	CASSQDAGEVTDTQYF
TRBV27	TRBJ2-7	.	TRBD2	TGTGCCAGCAGCTCCTTCGCTAGCGGGGTCTACGAGCAGTACTTC	CASSSFASGVYEQYF
TRBV29-1	TRBJ2-2	.	TRBD2	TGCAGCGCCTGGACTAGCCTGAACACCGGGGAGCTGTTTTTT	CSAWTSLNTGELFF
TRBV5-5	TRBJ2-5	.	.	TGTGCCAGCAGCTTGGTGGTGGGCATCCGTGGGGAGACCCAGTACTTC	CASSLVVGIRGETQYF
TRBV28	TRBJ2-7	.	TRBD2	TGTGCCAGCAGTTTCCCGTCGGGACTATCCTACGAGCAGTACTTC	CASSFPSGLSYEQYF
TRBV25-1	TRBJ2-7	few	.	TGTGCCAGCAGGGGCAGGGACTACGAGCAGTACTTC	CASRGRDYEQYF
TRBV28	TRBJ1-3	.	.	TGTGCCAGCAGTTTTAGGATCACCTCTGGAAACACCATATATTTT	CASSFRITSGNTIYF
TRBV7-9	TRBJ1-3	.	TRBD1	TGTGCCAGCAGCGGGGACAGGCGCTCTGGAAACACCATATATTTT	CASSGDRRSGNTIYF
TRBV7-2	TRBJ2-7	.	TRBD2	TGTGCCAGCAGCGATCTAGCGGGAGCGCCCTACGAGCAGTACTTC	CASSDLAGAPYEQYF
TRBV13	TRBJ2-5	.	.	TGTGCCAGCAGCTTATCTCGGGAACAAGAGACCCAGTACTTC	CASSLSREQETQYF
TRBV18	TRBJ1-6	.	.	TGTGCCAGCTCACCACCGTTGGGGGGCACCCTCCACTTT	CASSPPLGGTLHF